This T cell receptor (beta chain) was retrieved from a study of beta chain features in type 1 diabetes. TCRB transcripts that were expressed got sequenced, as all of the isolated RNA had been reverse transcribed. The table came from immunoSEQ multiplex PCR; TCRdb's copy has only in-frame clones and leaves some out. The profile shows roughly 300,000 clones, 14% of them singletons. This clone has only a few counts. Antigen: not known. The CDR3 has 14 amino acids. Germline loops: CDR1 SGHDN, CDR2 FVKESK. Trimming left V 4 bases short and J 4 bases short, with 10 bases between. The study's findings and limits: Moderate yet significant TCRB CDR3 shortening was seen in Type 1 diabetes patients in all four CD4+ subsets.

Input material: naive CD4+ T cells from blood. This TCR was recovered from a man between 25 and 39 years old with type 1 diabetes. The chain links TRBV14 to TRBJ1-4; D is ambiguous. CDR3 region: CASSPHSFNEKLFF. CDR3 nucleotide sequence: TGTGCCAGCAGCCCACACAGCTTTAATGAAAAACTGTTTTTT.